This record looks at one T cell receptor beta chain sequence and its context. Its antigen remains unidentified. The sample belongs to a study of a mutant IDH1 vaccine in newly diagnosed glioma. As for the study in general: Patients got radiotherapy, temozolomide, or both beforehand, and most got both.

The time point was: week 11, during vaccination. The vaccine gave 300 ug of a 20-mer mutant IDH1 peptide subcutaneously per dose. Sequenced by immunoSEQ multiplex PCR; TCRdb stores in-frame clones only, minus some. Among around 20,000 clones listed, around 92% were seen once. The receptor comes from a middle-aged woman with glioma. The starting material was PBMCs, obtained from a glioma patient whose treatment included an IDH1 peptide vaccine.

This CDR3 is CASSPFAPGTHVGNQPQHF. The CDR3 nucleotides are TGTGCCAGCAGTCCCTTTGCCCCCGGGACTCATGTTGGCAATCAGCCCCAGCATTTT. The V gene is TRBV27, the J gene TRBJ1-5, with D possibly matching TRBD1 (5 bases). V lost 5 bases and J lost 2, with 25 bases in between. CDR1 is MNHEY and CDR2 is SMNVEV in the germline V gene (reference sequence). CDR3 length equals 19 residues.